The text below deals with one T cell receptor beta chain. Then a second PCR, running roughly 7 to 11 cycles, was carried out with a sample-barcoded 5' primer and a J-beta primer mix. TCRdb independently ran MiXCR on the 5' RACE reads; one entry per CDR3 protein. The sample has fewer than 2,000,000 distinct CDR3 sequences, roughly two fifths seen once. This CDR3 is 16 amino acids long. Germline CDR1 and CDR2: SGHRS and YFSETQ. Trimming cost V 3 bases and J 4 bases; bases outside gene matches: 9. This sample was taken from a study of blood T cells in healthy people across ages. The sequence came from a human donor in good health. The rearrangement links TRBV5-1 to TRBJ2-5; 10 bases match TRBD2. Sequencing used blood. In nucleotides, the CDR3 is TGCGCCAGCAGCTGGGTCAGCGGGGGGGCCGGAGAGACCCAGTACTTC. Protein product: CASSWVSGGAGETQYF.